The 29 T cell receptor beta chains below all came from one sample that was sequenced in a study of cytomegalovirus exposure and HLA in healthy donors (dated by TCRdb to between 2016 and 2019). Library method: the immunoSEQ multiplex PCR assay. The multiplex PCR relied on a mix of 60 forward primers for TCR Vbeta segments and 13 reverse primers for TCR Jbeta segments. The clones in this table, taken by TCRdb from immuneACCESS, are in-frame only. Not every clone is retained; where verified, under half of the shortfall comes from an unresolved V gene, and the cause of the rest is unknown. Here the sample has under 150,000 clones; 81% occur a single time. About 0.75% of the sample is held by the ten biggest clonotypes. Sequenced material: PBMCs. Receptor source: a man in his late teens or twenties in good health and CMV-seronegative.

In DNA form, the CDR3 reads TGCAGCGTTGCTGACACTAGCGGGGCCCTCTACAATGAGCAGTTCTTC. Translated: CSVADTSGALYNEQFF. The gene calls are TRBV29-1 and TRBJ2-1, with 10 bases that match TRBD2. Germline lookup yields CDR1 SQVTM and CDR2 ANQGSEA. Losses at the gene ends were 4 bases for V and 3 bases for J; bases not matched to a gene: 9. This CDR3 has 16 residues.

This clone was recorded a few times. V usage is TRBV25-1 and J usage is TRBJ2-3; D gene unclear. This CDR3 is 12 amino acids long. Between the trimmed V and J ends, which lost 1 base and 3 bases, there was a span of 2 bases. Per the germline V gene, CDR1 is MGHDK and CDR2 is SYGVNS. The CDR3 sequence: CASSESTDTQYF. The CDR3 nucleotides are TGTGCCAGCAGTGAATCGACAGATACGCAGTATTTT.

The V gene is TRBV9, the J gene TRBJ2-2, with D possibly being TRBD1 (5 bases). Germline V gene data show CDR1 as SGDLS and CDR2 as YYNGEE. The V gene lost 4 bases and the J gene lost 0 bases, with 10 bases spanning the gap. The CDR3 spans 15 residues. Written as DNA, the CDR3 is TGTGCCAGCAGCTCAGGGTCGTCGAACACCGGGGAGCTGTTTTTT. It codes for CASSSGSSNTGELFF.

The chain links TRBV4-3 to TRBJ2-5; tentative D call: TRBD1 (5 bases). Germline CDR1 LGHNA, CDR2 YSLEER. The CDR3 runs 14 residues. With 1 base removed from V and 7 bases from J, the gap between germline ends came to 13 bases. CDR3: CASSQAYPQGTQYF. CDR3 DNA: TGCGCCAGCAGCCAAGCCTACCCTCAGGGGACCCAGTACTTC.

The rearrangement uses TRBV5-6 and TRBJ1-5, with 7 bases lining up with TRBD1. Germline V gives CDR1 SGHDT, CDR2 YYEEEE. The V and J ends lost 6 bases and 2 bases, in that order; junction bases with no gene match: 8. CDR3 size: 15 residues. The CDR3 reads CASNYRGAGNQPQHF. The CDR3 coding sequence is TGTGCCAGCAACTACAGGGGAGCGGGCAATCAGCCCCAGCATTTT.

This clone was seen a few times. This chain joins TRBV5-1 and TRBJ2-1; 14 bases are a match to TRBD2. The CDR3 is 17 residues long. Germline-derived CDR1 and CDR2 are SGHRS and YFSETQ. V lost 4 bases, J lost 8 bases, and 11 bases stayed unmatched. The CDR3 bases are TGCGCCAGCAGCAAAAGACTAGCGGGGGGGCTCTTAGATGAGCAGTTCTTC. Translating gives CASSKRLAGGLLDEQFF.

CDR3 amino acids: CATSRDKYEQYF. CDR3 DNA sequence: TGTGCCACCAGCAGAGACAAGTACGAGCAGTACTTC. The chain combines TRBV15 with TRBJ2-5; D not resolved. The J call may be in error: the DNA end matches TRBJ2-7 better. CDR1 and CDR2 from the germline V gene are LNHNV and YYDKDF (reference sequence). This CDR3 is built from 12 residues.

The chain joins TRBV2 to TRBJ1-5, with TRBD1 as a possible D gene (5 bases). The CDR3 is made up of 14 amino acids. CDR1 SNHLY and CDR2 FYNNEI come from the germline V gene. Trimming took off 4 bases at V and 9 bases at J, with 16 bases between the two ends. The chain's CDR3 is CASSAGLFYLPQHF. The CDR3 DNA follows: TGTGCCAGCAGTGCAGGGCTTTTTTATCTGCCCCAGCATTTT.

This sequence joins TRBV5-6 and TRBJ2-7; 12 nucleotides line up with TRBD1. The germline CDR1 and CDR2 sequences are SGHDT and YYEEEE. The ends lost 4 bases at V and 2 bases at J; junction bases unmatched: 4. The CDR3 is 15 residues long. The CDR3 DNA is TGTGCCAGCAGCCGGGACAGGGGGCCGACCTACGAGCAGTACTTC. This gives the protein CASSRDRGPTYEQYF.

The rearrangement joins TRBV19 to TRBJ1-4; D not certain. This CDR3 has 13 amino acids. The germline gives CDR1 LNHDA, CDR2 SQIVND (reference sequence). V lost 6 bases, J lost 1 base, and 6 bases lay in between. The CDR3 nucleotides read TGTGCCAGTAGACGGGAAACTAATGAAAAACTGTTTTTT. This encodes CASRRETNEKLFF.

The chain has TRBV29-1 and TRBJ1-5; TRBD1 aligns across 8 bases. The CDR3 totals 14 residues. Germline CDR1 and CDR2: SQVTM and ANQGSEA. J gave up 4 bases and V 5 bases, and 7 bases lay outside the gene matches. CDR3 sequence reads: CSVRDRNGNQPQHF. CDR3 bases: TGCAGCGTTAGGGACAGGAATGGGAATCAGCCCCAGCATTTT.

The genes are TRBV18 and TRBJ2-5, with D tentatively TRBD2 (5 bases). The CDR3 loop spans 16 amino acids. Germline V gene data show CDR1 as KGHSH and CDR2 as LQKENI. Trimming cost V 1 base and J 3 bases, with 15 bases left between them. The CDR3 loop reads CASSPRVVAHKETQYF. CDR3 bases: TGTGCCAGCTCACCACGGGTAGTAGCGCATAAAGAGACCCAGTACTTC.

The rearrangement links TRBV5-4 to TRBJ2-5; D might be TRBD2 (6 bases). The CDR3 totals 13 residues. The germline V gene has CDR1 SGHNT and CDR2 YYREEE (reference sequence). V was trimmed by 9 bases and J by 2 bases, leaving 14 bases between them. CDR3 region: CATLRDSQETQYF. The CDR3 DNA reads TGTGCCACACTACGGGACTCACAAGAGACCCAGTACTTC.

V and J are TRBV5-6 and TRBJ2-7; possible D gene TRBD1, 5 bases. Germline V CDR1 and CDR2: SGHDT, YYEEEE. The CDR3 has 14 residues. The V gene lost 2 bases and the J gene lost 2 bases, with 11 bases spanning the gap. This CDR3 is CASSFRSRAYEQYF. The CDR3 DNA is TGTGCCAGCAGCTTCCGGAGCAGGGCCTACGAGCAGTACTTC.

The CDR3 loop reads CASIRTGSTEAFF. The CDR3 DNA is TGTGCCAGCATCAGGACAGGGAGCACTGAAGCTTTCTTT. The chain uses TRBV6-6 and TRBJ1-1; TRBD1 matches 8 bases. This CDR3 spans 13 amino acids. With 7 bases clipped from V and 4 bases from J, the junction kept 5 bases outside the gene matches. Germline assignment: CDR1 MNHNY and CDR2 SVGAGI (reference sequence).

This clone turned up a few times. V and J are TRBV16 and TRBJ2-1, with 7 bases aligning to TRBD2. Losses at the gene ends were 0 bases for V and 7 bases for J; bases not matched to a gene: 3. The CDR3 extends over 14 amino acids. The V gene's germline CDR1 is KGHSY and CDR2 FQNENV. The CDR3 DNA follows: TGTGCCAGCAGCCAATCTCGGGGAGGGAATGAGCAGTTCTTC. Translated, it gives CASSQSRGGNEQFF.

The chain carries TRBV5-1 and TRBJ2-7, with no clear D. V lost 1 base and J 0 bases, leaving 8 bases between the germline ends. The CDR3 is 14 amino acids. Looked up from germline, CDR1 is SGHRS and CDR2 is YFSETQ. In DNA, the CDR3 is TGCGCCAGCAGCTTGCTGGGCAACTCCTACGAGCAGTACTTC. Translating it yields CASSLLGNSYEQYF.

This clone is a singleton in its sample. This chain uses TRBV6-4 with TRBJ1-2; a weak D match, TRBD1 (5 bases). The CDR3 is made up of 14 amino acids. Trimming cost V 4 bases and J 3 bases, with 12 bases left between them. From germline, CDR1 is MRHNA and CDR2 SNTAGT. DNA for the CDR3: TGTGCCAGCAGTGTCGACAGTTCCGACTATGGCTACACCTTC. Its translation is CASSVDSSDYGYTF.

The rearrangement links TRBV2 to TRBJ1-5; 7 bases match TRBD1. The CDR3 is 14 amino acids. The V gene end was trimmed by 6 bases and the J gene end by 1 base; junction bases not matched to a gene: 3. The germline V gene encodes CDR1 SNHLY and CDR2 FYNNEI. CDR3 loop: CASRYRGSNQPQHF. In DNA, the CDR3 is TGTGCCAGCAGATACAGGGGCAGCAATCAGCCCCAGCATTTT.

The gene calls are TRBV7-9 and TRBJ1-4; TRBD1 matches at 10 bases. V was pared by 2 bases and J by 8 bases, with 5 bases of the junction left unmatched. CDR3 size: 15 residues. Germline V gene lookup returns CDR1 SEHNR and CDR2 FQNEAQ (reference sequence). Here the CDR3 reads CASSLTPGQGEKLFF. Here the CDR3 DNA reads TGTGCCAGCAGCTTAACCCCGGGACAGGGGGAAAAACTGTTTTTT. Variable domain in full (rest from reference TRBV7-9 and TRBJ1-4): DTGVSQNPRHKITKRGQNVTFRCDPISEHNRLYWYRQTLGQGPEFLTYFQNEAQLEKSRLLSDRFSAERPKGSFSTLEIQRTEQGDSAMYLCASSLTPGQGEKLFFGSGTQLSVL.

V is TRBV30 and J is TRBJ1-4; 7 bases are a match to TRBD1. The V and J ends lost 4 bases and 6 bases, in that order; junction bases with no gene match: 5. The CDR3 totals 13 residues. Germline values: CDR1 GTSNPN, CDR2 SVGIG (reference sequence). The CDR3: CAWNRGPDEKLFF. The CDR3 bases are TGTGCCTGGAACAGGGGACCAGATGAAAAACTGTTTTTT. Combining the CDR3 with reference TRBV30 and TRBJ1-4 gives the whole variable domain SQTIHQWPATLVQPVGSPLSLECTVEGTSNPNLYWYRQAAGRGLQLLFYSVGIGQISSEVPQNLSASRPQDRQFILSSKKLLLSDSGFYLCAWNRGPDEKLFFGSGTQLSVL.

J is TRBJ2-7 and V is TRBV30, with D maybe TRBD1 (5 bases). V shed 3 bases and J shed 3 bases, with 18 bases lying between them. CDR3 size: 15 residues. Germline V gene data show CDR1 as GTSNPN and CDR2 as SVGIG (reference sequence). The CDR3 here is CAWSHRVGRGYEQYF. The CDR3 DNA sequence: TGTGCCTGGAGCCACCGAGTTGGTAGGGGCTACGAGCAGTACTTC.

The chain is built from TRBV7-3 and TRBJ1-6; D gene unclear. The CDR3 totals 16 residues. Germline CDR1 SGHTA, CDR2 FQGTGA. Trimming stripped 4 bases from V and 4 bases from J, with 14 bases between. CDR3 nucleotides: TGTGCCAGCAGCTCCCTTGGACGGGAGTATAATTCACCCCTCCACTTT. Its protein product is CASSSLGREYNSPLHF.

In its sample, this clone was seen once. The rearrangement links TRBV30 to TRBJ2-4; TRBD1 agrees at 8 bases. Germline CDR1 is GTSNPN and CDR2 is SVGIG (reference sequence). J was trimmed by 1 base and V by 2 bases; bases with no gene match: 16. The CDR3 has 19 amino acids. The CDR3 nucleotides are TGTGCCTGGAGTAAGGACAGGGAGCTCTCTCATGGGGCCAAAAACATTCAGTACTTC. Protein sequence: CAWSKDRELSHGAKNIQYF.

This chain connects TRBV15 to TRBJ2-4, with D possibly being TRBD1 (6 bases). Germline CDR1 reads LNHNV; CDR2 reads YYDKDF (reference sequence). Deletions cut 1 base from V and 4 bases from J, with 17 bases between. The CDR3 totals 17 residues. Here the CDR3 reads CATSRGLGAGLKNIQYF. In DNA, the CDR3 is TGTGCCACCAGCAGAGGTTTGGGGGCCGGGCTGAAAAACATTCAGTACTTC.

This chain uses TRBV25-1 with TRBJ1-6; a possible D gene is TRBD1 (6 bases). The length of the CDR3 is 15 residues. From germline, CDR1 is MGHDK and CDR2 SYGVNS. V gave up 3 bases and J gave up 7 bases, with 13 bases separating them. The CDR3 nucleotides are TGTGCCAGCAGTGAGGGGGGGCTGGGAAATTCACCCCTCCACTTT. Its translation is CASSEGGLGNSPLHF.

This clone has only one observation. CDR3 amino acids: CASSVALGGIPPYEQYF. In DNA, the CDR3 is TGTGCCAGCAGCGTTGCGTTGGGGGGAATCCCACCCTACGAGCAGTACTTC. The chain employs TRBV9 and TRBJ2-5; tentatively, D is TRBD2 (6 bases). The J call is in doubt because the DNA end fits TRBJ2-7 better. The germline V gene has CDR1 SGDLS and CDR2 YYNGEE. The CDR3 has 17 residues.

V usage is TRBV10-1 and J usage is TRBJ2-2, with D possibly matching TRBD2 (7 bases). V was shortened by 0 bases and J by 6 bases, with 14 bases between the two germline ends. Germline V gives CDR1 WNHNN, CDR2 SYGVQD (reference sequence). This CDR3 region has 16 residues. CDR3 nucleotide sequence: TGCGCCAGCAGTGAGTCGCTGGGGGGGGCTTCCGGGGAGCTGTTTTTT. Its translation: CASSESLGGASGELFF.

The chain employs TRBV15 and TRBJ2-7, with 8 bases that match TRBD1. Looked up from germline, CDR1 is LNHNV and CDR2 is YYDKDF (reference sequence). Losses at the gene ends were 4 bases for V and 3 bases for J; bases not matched to a gene: 2. The CDR3 covers 13 residues. The CDR3 loop is CATSKDRDYEQYF. DNA of the CDR3: TGTGCCACCAGCAAGGACAGGGACTACGAGCAGTACTTC. The full variable domain, rest sourced from reference TRBV15 and TRBJ2-7, is DAMVIQNPRYQVTQFGKPVTLSCSQTLNHNVMYWYQQKSSQAPKLLFHYYDKDFNNEADTPDNFQSRRPNTSFCFLDIRSPGLGDTAMYLCATSKDRDYEQYFGPGTRLTVT.